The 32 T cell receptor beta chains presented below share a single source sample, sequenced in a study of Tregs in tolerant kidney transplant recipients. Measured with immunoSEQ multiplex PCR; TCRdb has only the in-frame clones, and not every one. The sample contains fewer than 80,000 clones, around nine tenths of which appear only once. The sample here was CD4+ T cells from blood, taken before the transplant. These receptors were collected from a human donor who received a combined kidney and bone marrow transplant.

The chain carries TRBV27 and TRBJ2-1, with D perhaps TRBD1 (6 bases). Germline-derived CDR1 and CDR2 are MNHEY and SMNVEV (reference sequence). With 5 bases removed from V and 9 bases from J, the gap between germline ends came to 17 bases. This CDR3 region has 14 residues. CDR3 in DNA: TGTGCCAGCAGTCCTTTACAGGGCGCGGGTGAGCAGTTCTTC. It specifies CASSPLQGAGEQFF.

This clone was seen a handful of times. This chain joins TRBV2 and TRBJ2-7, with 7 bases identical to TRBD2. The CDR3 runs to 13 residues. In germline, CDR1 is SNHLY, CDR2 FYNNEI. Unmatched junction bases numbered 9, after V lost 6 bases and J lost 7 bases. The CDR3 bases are TGTGCCAGCAGGCGGGAGAGCCTTGTGGAGCAGTACTTC. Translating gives CASRRESLVEQYF.

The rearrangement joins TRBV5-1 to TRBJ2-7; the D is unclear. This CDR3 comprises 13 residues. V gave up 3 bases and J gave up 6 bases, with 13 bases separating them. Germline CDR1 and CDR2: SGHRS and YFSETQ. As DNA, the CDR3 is TGCGCCAGCAGCTCCTCGCCCGAGGCCGAGCAGTACTTC. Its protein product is CASSSSPEAEQYF.

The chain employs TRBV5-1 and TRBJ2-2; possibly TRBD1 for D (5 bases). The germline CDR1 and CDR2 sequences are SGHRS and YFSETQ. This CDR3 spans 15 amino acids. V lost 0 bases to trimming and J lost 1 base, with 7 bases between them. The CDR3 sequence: CASSLATGNTGELFF. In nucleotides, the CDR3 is TGCGCCAGCAGCTTGGCCACAGGGAACACCGGGGAGCTGTTTTTT.

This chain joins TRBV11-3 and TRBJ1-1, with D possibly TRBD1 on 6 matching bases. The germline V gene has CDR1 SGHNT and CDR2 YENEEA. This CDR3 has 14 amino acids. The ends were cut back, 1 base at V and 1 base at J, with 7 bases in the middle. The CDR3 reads CASSLGGGNTEAFF. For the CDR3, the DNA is TGTGCCAGCAGCTTAGGAGGGGGGAACACTGAAGCTTTCTTT.

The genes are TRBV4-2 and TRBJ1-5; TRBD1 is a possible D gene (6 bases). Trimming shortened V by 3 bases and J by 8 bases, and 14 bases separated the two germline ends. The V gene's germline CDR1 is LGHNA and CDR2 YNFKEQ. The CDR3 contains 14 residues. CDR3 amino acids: CASSQATGPKPQHF. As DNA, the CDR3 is TGTGCCAGCAGCCAGGCAACAGGGCCGAAGCCCCAGCATTTT.

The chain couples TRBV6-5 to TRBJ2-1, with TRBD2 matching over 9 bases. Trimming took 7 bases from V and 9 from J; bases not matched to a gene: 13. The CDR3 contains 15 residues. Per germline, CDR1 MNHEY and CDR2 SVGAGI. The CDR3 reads CASNPWAGGDSEQFF. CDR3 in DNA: TGTGCCAGCAACCCGTGGGCGGGAGGGGACAGTGAGCAGTTCTTC.

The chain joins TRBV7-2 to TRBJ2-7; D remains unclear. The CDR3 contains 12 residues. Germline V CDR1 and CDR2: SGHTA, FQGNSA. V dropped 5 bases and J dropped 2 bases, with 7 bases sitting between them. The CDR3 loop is CASSAYPYEQYF. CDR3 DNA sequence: TGTGCCAGCAGCGCGTACCCCTACGAGCAGTACTTC.

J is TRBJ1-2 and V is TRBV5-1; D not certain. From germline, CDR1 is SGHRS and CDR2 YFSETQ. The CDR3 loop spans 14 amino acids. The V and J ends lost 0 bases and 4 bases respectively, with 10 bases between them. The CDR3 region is CASSLVMGGYGYTF. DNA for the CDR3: TGCGCCAGCAGCTTGGTTATGGGAGGCTATGGCTACACCTTC.

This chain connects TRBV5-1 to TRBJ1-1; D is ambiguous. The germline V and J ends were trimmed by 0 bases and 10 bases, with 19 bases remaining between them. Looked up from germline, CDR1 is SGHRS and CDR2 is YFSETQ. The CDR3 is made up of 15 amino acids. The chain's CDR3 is CASSLAPPPVEGAFF. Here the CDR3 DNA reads TGCGCCAGCAGCTTGGCTCCCCCCCCGGTTGAGGGAGCTTTCTTT.

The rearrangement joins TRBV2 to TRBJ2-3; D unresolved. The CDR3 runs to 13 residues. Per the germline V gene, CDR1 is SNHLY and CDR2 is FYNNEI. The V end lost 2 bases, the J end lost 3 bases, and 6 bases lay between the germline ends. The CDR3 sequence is CASSELGTDTQYF. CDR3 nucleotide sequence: TGTGCCAGCAGTGAACTAGGAACAGATACGCAGTATTTT.

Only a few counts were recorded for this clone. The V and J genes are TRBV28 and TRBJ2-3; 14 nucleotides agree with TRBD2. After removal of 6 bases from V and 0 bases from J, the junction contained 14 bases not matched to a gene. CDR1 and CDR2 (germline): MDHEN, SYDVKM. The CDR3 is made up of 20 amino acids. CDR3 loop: CASSHFGTSGSLPSTDTQYF. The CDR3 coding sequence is TGTGCCAGCAGCCATTTCGGGACTAGCGGGAGTCTGCCGAGCACAGATACGCAGTATTTT.

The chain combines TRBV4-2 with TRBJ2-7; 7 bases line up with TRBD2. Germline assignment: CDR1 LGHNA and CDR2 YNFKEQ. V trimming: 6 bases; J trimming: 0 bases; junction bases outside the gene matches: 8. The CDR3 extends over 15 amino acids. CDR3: CASSSGRTSSYEQYF. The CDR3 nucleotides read TGTGCCAGCAGTTCGGGGAGGACTAGCTCCTACGAGCAGTACTTC.

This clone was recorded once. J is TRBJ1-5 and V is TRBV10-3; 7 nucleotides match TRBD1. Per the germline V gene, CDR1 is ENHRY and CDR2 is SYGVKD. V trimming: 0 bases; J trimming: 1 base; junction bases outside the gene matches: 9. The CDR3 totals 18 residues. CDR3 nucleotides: TGTGCCATCAGTGAGTCGGAAGTCGGGACAGTAAGCAATCAGCCCCAGCATTTT. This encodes CAISESEVGTVSNQPQHF.

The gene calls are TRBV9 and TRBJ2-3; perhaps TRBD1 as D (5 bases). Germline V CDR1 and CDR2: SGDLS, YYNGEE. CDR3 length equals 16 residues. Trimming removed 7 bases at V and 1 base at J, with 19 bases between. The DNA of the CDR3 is TGTGCCAGCGGTATTGGCAGGGCCGTAGGCACAGATACGCAGTATTTT. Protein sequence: CASGIGRAVGTDTQYF.

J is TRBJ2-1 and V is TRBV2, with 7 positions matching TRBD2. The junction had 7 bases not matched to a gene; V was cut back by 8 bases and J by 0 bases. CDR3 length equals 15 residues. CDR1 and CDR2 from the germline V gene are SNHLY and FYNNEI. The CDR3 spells CASVKRGSSYNEQFF. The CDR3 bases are TGTGCCAGCGTCAAGCGGGGAAGCTCCTACAATGAGCAGTTCTTC.

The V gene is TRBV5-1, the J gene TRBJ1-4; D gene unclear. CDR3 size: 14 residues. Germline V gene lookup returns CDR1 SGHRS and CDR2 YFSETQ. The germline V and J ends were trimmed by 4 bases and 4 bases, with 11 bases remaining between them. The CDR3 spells CASSLNVLNEKLFF. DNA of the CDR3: TGCGCCAGCAGCCTAAACGTGCTTAATGAAAAACTGTTTTTT.

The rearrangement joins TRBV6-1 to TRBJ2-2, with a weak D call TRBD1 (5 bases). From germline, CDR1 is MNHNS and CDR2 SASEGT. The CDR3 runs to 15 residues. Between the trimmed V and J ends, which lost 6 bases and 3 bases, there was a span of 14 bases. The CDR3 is CASSRQSTDTGELFF. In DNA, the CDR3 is TGTGCCAGCAGCCGACAGTCCACGGACACCGGGGAGCTGTTTTTT.

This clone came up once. CDR3 DNA sequence: TGTGCCAGCAGCGGACTAGGGTTGACCGGGGAGCTGTTTTTT. The encoded protein is CASSGLGLTGELFF. This sequence joins TRBV6-6 and TRBJ2-2; 7 bases align to TRBD2. Unmatched junction bases numbered 6, after V lost 6 bases and J lost 5 bases. This CDR3 has 14 residues. Germline V gene data show CDR1 as MNHNY and CDR2 as SVGAGI (reference sequence).

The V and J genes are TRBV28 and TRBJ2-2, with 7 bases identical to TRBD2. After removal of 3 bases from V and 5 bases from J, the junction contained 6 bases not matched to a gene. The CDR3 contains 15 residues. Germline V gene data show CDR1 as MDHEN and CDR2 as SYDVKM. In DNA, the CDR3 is TGTGCCAGCAGTTTGCTCGGGGGGAAGACCGGGGAGCTGTTTTTT. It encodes CASSLLGGKTGELFF.

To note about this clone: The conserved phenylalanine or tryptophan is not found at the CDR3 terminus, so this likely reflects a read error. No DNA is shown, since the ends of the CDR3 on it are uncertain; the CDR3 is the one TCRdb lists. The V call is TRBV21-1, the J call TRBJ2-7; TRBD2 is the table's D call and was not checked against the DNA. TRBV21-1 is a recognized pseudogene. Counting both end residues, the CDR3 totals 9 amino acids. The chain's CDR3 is CASSNKRRC.

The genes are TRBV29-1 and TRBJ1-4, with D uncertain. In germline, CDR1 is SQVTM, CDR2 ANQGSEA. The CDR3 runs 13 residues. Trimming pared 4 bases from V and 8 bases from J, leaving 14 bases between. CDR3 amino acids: CSVVKESGEKLFF. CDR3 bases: TGCAGCGTTGTAAAAGAGTCCGGGGAAAAACTGTTTTTT.

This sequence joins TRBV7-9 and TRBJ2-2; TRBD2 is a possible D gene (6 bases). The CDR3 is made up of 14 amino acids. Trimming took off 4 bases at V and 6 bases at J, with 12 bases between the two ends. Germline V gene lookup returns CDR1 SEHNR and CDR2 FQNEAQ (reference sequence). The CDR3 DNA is TGTGCCAGCAGCTCGTGGGGGGTCTCCGGGGAGCTGTTTTTT. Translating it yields CASSSWGVSGELFF.

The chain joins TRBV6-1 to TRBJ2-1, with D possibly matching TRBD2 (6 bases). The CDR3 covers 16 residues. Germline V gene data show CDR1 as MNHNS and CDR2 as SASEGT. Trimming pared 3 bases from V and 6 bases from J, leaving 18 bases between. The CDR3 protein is CASSEVDGGSGNEQFF. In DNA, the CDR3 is TGTGCCAGCAGTGAGGTGGATGGAGGGAGTGGCAATGAGCAGTTCTTC.

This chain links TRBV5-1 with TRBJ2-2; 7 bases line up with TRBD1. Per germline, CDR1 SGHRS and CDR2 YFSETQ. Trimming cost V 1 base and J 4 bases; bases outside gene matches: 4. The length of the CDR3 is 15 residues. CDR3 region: CASSLKGAITGELFF. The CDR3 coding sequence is TGCGCCAGCAGCTTGAAGGGGGCGATCACCGGGGAGCTGTTTTTT.

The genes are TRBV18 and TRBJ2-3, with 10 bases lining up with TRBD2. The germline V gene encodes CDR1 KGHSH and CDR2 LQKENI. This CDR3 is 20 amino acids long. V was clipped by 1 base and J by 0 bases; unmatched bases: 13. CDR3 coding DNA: TGTGCCAGCTCACCACTCGGGCTAGCGGGAGTCGGAACTAGCACAGATACGCAGTATTTT. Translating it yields CASSPLGLAGVGTSTDTQYF.

CDR3 in amino acids: CASSLWGGQETQYF. The CDR3 bases are TGTGCCAGCAGTTTGTGGGGGGGCCAAGAGACCCAGTACTTC. The V gene is TRBV28, the J gene TRBJ2-5, with 7 bases fitting TRBD2. The germline V gene has CDR1 MDHEN and CDR2 SYDVKM. The CDR3 is made up of 14 amino acids. Trimming at V came to 3 bases and at J to 1 base, leaving 2 bases not matched to a gene.

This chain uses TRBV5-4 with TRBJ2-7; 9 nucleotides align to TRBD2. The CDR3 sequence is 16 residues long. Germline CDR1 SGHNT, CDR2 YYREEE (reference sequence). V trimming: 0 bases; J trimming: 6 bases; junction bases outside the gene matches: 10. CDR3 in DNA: TGTGCCAGCAGCTTGGGAGGGGTAGCGGGAGAACGCGAGCAGTACTTC. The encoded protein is CASSLGGVAGEREQYF.

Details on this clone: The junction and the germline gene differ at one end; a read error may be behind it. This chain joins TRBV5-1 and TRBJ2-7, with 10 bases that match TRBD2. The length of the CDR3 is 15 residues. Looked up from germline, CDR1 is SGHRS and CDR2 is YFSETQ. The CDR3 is CASSPGTSASNEQYF. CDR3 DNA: TGCGCCAGCAGCCCTGGGACTAGCGCCTCCAACGAGCAGTACTTC.

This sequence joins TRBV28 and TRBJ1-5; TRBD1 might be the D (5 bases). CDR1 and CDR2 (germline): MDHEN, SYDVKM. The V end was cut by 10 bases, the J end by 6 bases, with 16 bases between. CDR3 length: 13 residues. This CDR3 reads CATAQGMGQPQHF. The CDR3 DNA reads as TGTGCCACCGCCCAGGGTATGGGTCAGCCCCAGCATTTT.

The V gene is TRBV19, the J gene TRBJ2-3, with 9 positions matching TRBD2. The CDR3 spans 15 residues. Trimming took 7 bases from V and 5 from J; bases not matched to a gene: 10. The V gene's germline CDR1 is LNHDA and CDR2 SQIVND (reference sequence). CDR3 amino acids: CASTEVAGGGDTQYF. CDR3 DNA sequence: TGTGCCAGTACCGAAGTCGCGGGAGGGGGAGATACGCAGTATTTT.

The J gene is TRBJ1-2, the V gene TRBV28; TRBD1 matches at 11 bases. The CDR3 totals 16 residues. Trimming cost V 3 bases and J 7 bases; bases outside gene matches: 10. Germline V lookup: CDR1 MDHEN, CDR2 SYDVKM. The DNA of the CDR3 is TGTGCCAGCAGTTTCCAGCCGGGACAGGGGGGAGGTGGCTACACCTTC. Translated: CASSFQPGQGGGGYTF.